The rows below give T cell receptor beta chains drawn from one sample of a study of T cell responses to AZD1222 COVID-19 vaccine. Here immunoSEQ multiplex PCR was the method, and the copy in TCRdb shows in-frame clones only, minus some. The sample has about 90,000 clones; 88% are singletons. The sequencing here drew on peripheral blood, taken 28 days after the second AZD1222 dose. The receptors originated from an adult who received the AZD1222 COVID-19 vaccine. CDR3s leave out the opening cysteine and the closing phenylalanine or tryptophan.

TRBJ2-7	TRBV25-1	11	ASSDSGTYEQY
TRBJ2-1	TRBV7-2	12	ASTGQGNYNEQF
TRBJ2-1	TRBV11-3	10	ASSQTENEQF
TRBJ1-6	TRBV5-1	14	ASSWGGDSRNSPLH
TRBJ2-7	TRBV7-9	14	ASSVRTGGPSYEQY
TRBJ1-1	TRBV19	12	ASSTALIGTEAF
TRBJ1-1	TRBV19	13	ASSRDSRDNTEAF
TRBJ2-1	TRBV15	15	ATSRGGLTTPYNEQF
TRBJ1-5	TRBV5-3	12	ARSPDRSNQPQH
TRBJ1-3	TRBV2	13	ASTPRRGSGNTIY
TRBJ1-2	TRBV18	13	ASSPMTVINYGYT
TRBJ2-1	TRBV28	11	ASSAELAGGQF
TRBJ1-2	TRBV12-3/TRBV12-4	9	ASSRGQAPL
TRBJ2-7	TRBV5-1	11	ASGTASSYEQY
TRBJ1-1	TRBV11-2	13	ASSFQLLGNTEAF
TRBJ1-1	TRBV28	16	ASSLAGTGGPGNTEAF
TRBJ2-3	TRBV27	13	ASSFLTRGVDTQY
TRBJ1-5	TRBV12-3/TRBV12-4	10	ASSLGDQPQH
TRBJ2-5	TRBV6-1	12	ASSEMLGQETQY
TRBJ2-3	TRBV7-6	14	ASSSPTGTNTDTQY
TRBJ2-3	TRBV3-1/TRBV3-2	13	ASSHGGRSTDTQY
TRBJ1-1	TRBV19	14	ASSRQQGAVGTEAF
TRBJ2-1	TRBV19	13	ASSIGTGPYNEQF
TRBJ2-1	TRBV27	12	ASRTGFTYNEQF
TRBJ1-1	TRBV27	9	ASSRDSEAF
TRBJ1-3	TRBV2	12	ASSEDGRGNTIY
TRBJ2-1	TRBV19	14	ASSRASGTLGNEQF
TRBJ2-5	TRBV11-3	12	ASSLSTSGETQY
TRBJ2-1	TRBV29-1	10	SVSVPYNEQF
TRBJ1-5	TRBV30	12	AFCDRDGNQPQH
TRBJ2-5	TRBV30	12	AWSVPGYQETQY
TRBJ2-2	TRBV2	16	ASSEWGTGLSDTGELF
TRBJ1-4	TRBV18	12	ASSPLQGNEKLF
TRBJ2-3	TRBV5-4	15	ASSPPGRDLGTDTQY
TRBJ1-6	TRBV5-1	13	ASSLGRQNNSPLH
TRBJ2-6	TRBV4-3	14	ASSQDRSSGANVLT
TRBJ1-2	TRBV30	10	AWSSGQYGYT
TRBJ1-4	TRBV2	12	ASRADGYNEKLF
TRBJ2-5	TRBV6-5	13	ASRGRGGPSRTQY
TRBJ2-1	TRBV7-9	15	ASSLKLGLAGGYEQF
TRBJ2-1	TRBV6-4	13	ASSDSSASTNEQF
TRBJ2-3	TRBV6-4	13	ASSDGTSSTDTQY
TRBJ1-5	TRBV24-1	17	ATSDLLRTLNYSNQPQH
TRBJ2-7	TRBV19	11	ASSVDRPYEQY
TRBJ2-7	TRBV6-5	10	ASFGQGVEQY
TRBJ1-5	TRBV9	11	ASSGGRNQPQH
TRBJ1-3	TRBV5-3	12	ARSLGAPGNTIY
TRBJ2-5	TRBV11-2	14	ASSPGRGAKQETQY